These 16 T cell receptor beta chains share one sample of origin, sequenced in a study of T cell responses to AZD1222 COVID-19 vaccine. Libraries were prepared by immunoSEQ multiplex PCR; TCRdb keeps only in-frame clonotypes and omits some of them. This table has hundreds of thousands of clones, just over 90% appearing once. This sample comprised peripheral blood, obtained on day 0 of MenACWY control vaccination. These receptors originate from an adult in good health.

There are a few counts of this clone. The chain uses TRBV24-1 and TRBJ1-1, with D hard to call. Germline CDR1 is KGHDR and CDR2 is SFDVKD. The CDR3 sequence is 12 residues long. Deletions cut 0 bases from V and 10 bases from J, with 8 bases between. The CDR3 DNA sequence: TGTGCCACCAGTGATTTGAGCCGAAGAGCTTTCTTT. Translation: CATSDLSRRAFF.

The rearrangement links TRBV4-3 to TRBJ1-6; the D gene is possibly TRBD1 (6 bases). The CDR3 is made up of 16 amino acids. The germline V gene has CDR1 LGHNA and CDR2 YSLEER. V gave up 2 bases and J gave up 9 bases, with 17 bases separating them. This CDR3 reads CASSQNLNRVISPLHF. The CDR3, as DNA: TGCGCCAGCAGCCAAAATCTTAACAGGGTGATTTCACCCCTCCACTTT.

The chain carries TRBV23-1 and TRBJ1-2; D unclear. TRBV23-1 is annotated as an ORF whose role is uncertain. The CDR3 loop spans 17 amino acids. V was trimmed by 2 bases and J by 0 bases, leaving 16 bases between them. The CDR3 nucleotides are TGCGCCAGCAGTCAACCAAGAGAGGCGGGGACTAACTATGGCTACACCTTC. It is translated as CASSQPREAGTNYGYTF.

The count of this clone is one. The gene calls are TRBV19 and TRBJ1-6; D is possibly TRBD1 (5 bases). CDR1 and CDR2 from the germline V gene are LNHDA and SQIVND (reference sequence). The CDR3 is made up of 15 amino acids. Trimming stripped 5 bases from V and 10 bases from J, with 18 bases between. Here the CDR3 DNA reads TGTGCCAGTAGTTCCGGACAAGGCGGGGGATCACCCCTCCACTTT. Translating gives CASSSGQGGGSPLHF.

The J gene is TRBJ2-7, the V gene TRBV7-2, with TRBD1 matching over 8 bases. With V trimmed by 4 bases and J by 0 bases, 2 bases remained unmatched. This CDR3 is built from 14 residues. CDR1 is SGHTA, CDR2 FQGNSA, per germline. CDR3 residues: CASSSGTGSYEQYF. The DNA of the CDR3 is TGTGCCAGCAGCTCCGGGACAGGCTCCTACGAGCAGTACTTC.

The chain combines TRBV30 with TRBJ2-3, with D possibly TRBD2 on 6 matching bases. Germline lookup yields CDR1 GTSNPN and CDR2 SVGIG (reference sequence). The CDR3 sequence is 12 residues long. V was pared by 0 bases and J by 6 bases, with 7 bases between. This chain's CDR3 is CAWSVGGDTQYF. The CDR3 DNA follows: TGTGCCTGGAGTGTTGGGGGGGATACGCAGTATTTT. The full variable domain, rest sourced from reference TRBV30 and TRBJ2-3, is SQTIHQWPATLVQPVGSPLSLECTVEGTSNPNLYWYRQAAGRGLQLLFYSVGIGQISSEVPQNLSASRPQDRQFILSSKKLLLSDSGFYLCAWSVGGDTQYFGPGTRLTVL.

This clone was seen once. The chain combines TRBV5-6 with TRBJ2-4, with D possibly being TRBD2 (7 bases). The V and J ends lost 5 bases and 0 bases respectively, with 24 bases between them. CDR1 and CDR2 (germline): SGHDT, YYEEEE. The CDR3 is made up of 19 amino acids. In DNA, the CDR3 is TGTGCCAGCAGTCATTCCCAATACAGGGAGGGAGAAGCCAAAAACATTCAGTACTTC. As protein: CASSHSQYREGEAKNIQYF.

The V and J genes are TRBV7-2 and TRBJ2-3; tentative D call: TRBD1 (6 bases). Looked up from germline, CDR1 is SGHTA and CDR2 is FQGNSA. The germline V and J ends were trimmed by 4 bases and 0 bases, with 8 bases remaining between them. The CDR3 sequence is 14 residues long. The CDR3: CASSWDKSTDTQYF. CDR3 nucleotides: TGTGCCAGCAGCTGGGACAAGAGCACAGATACGCAGTATTTT.

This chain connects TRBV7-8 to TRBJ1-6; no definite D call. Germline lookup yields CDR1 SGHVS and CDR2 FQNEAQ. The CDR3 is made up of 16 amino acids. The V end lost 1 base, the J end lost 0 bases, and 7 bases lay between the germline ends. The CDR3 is CASSLVGSSYNSPLHF. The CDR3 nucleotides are TGTGCCAGCAGCTTAGTCGGTAGCTCCTATAATTCACCCCTCCACTTT.

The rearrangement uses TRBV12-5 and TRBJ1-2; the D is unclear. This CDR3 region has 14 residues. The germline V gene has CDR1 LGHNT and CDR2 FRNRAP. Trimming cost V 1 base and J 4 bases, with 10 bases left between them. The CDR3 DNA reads TGTGCTAGTGGTTTGGGGGGAGGGAGCTATGGCTACACCTTC. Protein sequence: CASGLGGGSYGYTF. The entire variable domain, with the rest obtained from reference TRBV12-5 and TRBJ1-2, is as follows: DARVTQTPRHKVTEMGQEVTMRCQPILGHNTVFWYRQTMMQGLELLAYFRNRAPLDDSGMPKDRFSAEMPDATLATLKIQPSEPRDSAVYFCASGLGGGSYGYTFGSGTRLTVV.

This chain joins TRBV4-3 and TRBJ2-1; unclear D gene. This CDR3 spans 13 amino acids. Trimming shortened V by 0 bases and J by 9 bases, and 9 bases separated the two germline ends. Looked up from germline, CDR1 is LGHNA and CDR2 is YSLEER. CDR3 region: CASSQDRVGEQFF. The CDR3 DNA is TGCGCCAGCAGCCAAGATCGGGTGGGTGAGCAGTTCTTC.

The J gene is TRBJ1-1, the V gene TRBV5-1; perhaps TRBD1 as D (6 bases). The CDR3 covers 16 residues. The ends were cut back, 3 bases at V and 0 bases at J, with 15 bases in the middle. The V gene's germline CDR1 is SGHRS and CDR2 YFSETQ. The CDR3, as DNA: TGCGCCAGCAGCTCCCTGGTGGGGGCCCTGAACACTGAAGCTTTCTTT. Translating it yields CASSSLVGALNTEAFF.

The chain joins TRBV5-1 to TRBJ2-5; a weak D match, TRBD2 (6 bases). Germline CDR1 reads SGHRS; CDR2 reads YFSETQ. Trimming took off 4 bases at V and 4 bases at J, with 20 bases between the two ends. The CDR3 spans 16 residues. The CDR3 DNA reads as TGCGCCAGCAGCCCCGGAGGGCGGGGTGGCGGAGAGACCCAGTACTTC. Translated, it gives CASSPGGRGGGETQYF.

As DNA, the CDR3 is TGTGCCACCAGCAGAGATCTCGATCAGCCCCAGCATTTT. Protein sequence: CATSRDLDQPQHF. The V gene is TRBV15, the J gene TRBJ1-5; no clear D gene. The germline V gene has CDR1 LNHNV and CDR2 YYDKDF (reference sequence). Trimming shortened V by 0 bases and J by 5 bases, and 5 bases separated the two germline ends. The CDR3 has 13 amino acids.

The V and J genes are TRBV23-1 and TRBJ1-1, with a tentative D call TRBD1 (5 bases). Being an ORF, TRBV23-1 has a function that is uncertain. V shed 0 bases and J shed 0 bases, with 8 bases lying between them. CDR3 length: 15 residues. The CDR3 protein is CASSQSGAMNTEAFF. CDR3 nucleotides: TGCGCCAGCAGTCAATCAGGGGCCATGAACACTGAAGCTTTCTTT.

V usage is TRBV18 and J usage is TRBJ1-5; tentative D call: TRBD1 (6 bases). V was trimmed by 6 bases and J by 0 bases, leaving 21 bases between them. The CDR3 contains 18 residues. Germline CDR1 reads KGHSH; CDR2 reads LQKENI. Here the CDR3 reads CASSQFTPRGISNQPQHF. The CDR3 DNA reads TGTGCCAGCTCGCAATTTACACCGAGGGGGATTAGCAATCAGCCCCAGCATTTT. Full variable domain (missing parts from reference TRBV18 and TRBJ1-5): NAGVMQNPRHLVRRRGQEARLRCSPMKGHSHVYWYRQLPEEGLKFMVYLQKENIIDESGMPKERFSAEFPKEGPSILRIQQVVRGDSAAYFCASSQFTPRGISNQPQHFGDGTRLSIL.